A single TCR beta chain is shown here with its context. These data come from a study of blood T cell repertoires in COVID-19. Original methodology: Reference gene primers were amplified, and this amplification served to estimate nucleated cell counts. Clones were read by immunoSEQ multiplex PCR, and TCRdb kept only the in-frame ones, dropping some. That table supplies the V and J calls and clone size; D and trimming were determined from the DNA. The data hold hundreds of thousands of clones, with approximately 81% observed a single time. The CDR3 spans 12 residues. V lost 8 bases to trimming and J lost 4 bases; unmatched junction nucleotides: 0. The germline gives CDR1 MNHEY, CDR2 SMNVEV (reference sequence).

This clonotype was obtained from a woman aged 50 to 65 who had recovered from COVID-19. The chain carries TRBV27 and TRBJ1-5, with 9 bases that match TRBD1. The material sequenced was PBMCs or T cells enriched from blood (not recorded which). CDR3 bases: TGTGCCAGCGGACAGGGGAATCAGCCCCAGCATTTT. Translation: CASGQGNQPQHF.